This T cell receptor (beta chain) appears in the sequencing data of a study of vaccination effects on CD4 cells after COVID-19. Measured with immunoSEQ multiplex PCR; TCRdb has only the in-frame clones, and not every one. The top ten hold around a sixth of the sample, which has almost 30,000 clones, roughly 68% seen once. Expansion of antigen-specific CD4+ T cells with viral peptide pools was carried out by the ViraFEST assay before sequencing. CD4+ T cells were isolated after around 9 days of culture. Vaccine administered to participants consisted of two doses of either BNT162b2 or mRNA-1273. Points on this clone: What it recognizes is unknown.

V lost 7 bases and J lost 1, with 11 bases in between. The CDR3 length is 13 residues. Germline V lookup: CDR1 SGHRS, CDR2 YFSETQ. This specimen consisted of CD4+ T cells from PBMCs cultured with HCoV-OC43 spike peptides, obtained after COVID-19 vaccination. The subset was: HCoV-OC43 spike overlapping peptide pool stimulation. The V gene is TRBV5-1, the J gene TRBJ1-1; D uncertain. The TCR sequence derives from a human donor who received a COVID-19 vaccine. CDR3 region: CASPFQANTEAFF. The CDR3 DNA follows: TGCGCCAGCCCGTTCCAAGCGAACACTGAAGCTTTCTTT.